The 14 T cell receptor beta chains below were found in one sample sequenced in a study of blood T cell repertoires in COVID-19. Only in-frame clones appear in the TCRdb table, and some are missing; sequencing was by immunoSEQ multiplex PCR. The sample holds about 95,000 clones, about nine tenths seen once. The sequenced material came from peripheral blood. The origin of the receptors is a man in his 60s with COVID-19, enrolled during active disease.

This clone appeared a few times. The rearrangement links TRBV19 to TRBJ1-5; tentatively, D is TRBD1 (5 bases). CDR3 length equals 16 residues. Germline V gene data show CDR1 as LNHDA and CDR2 as SQIVND (reference sequence). V lost 5 bases and J lost 0, with 14 bases in between. Here the CDR3 reads CASSVDRVYSNQPQHF. The CDR3 DNA follows: TGTGCCAGTAGTGTCGACAGAGTTTATAGCAATCAGCCCCAGCATTTT.

This clone was seen more than once but under ten times. This sequence joins TRBV18 and TRBJ1-4, with D possibly matching TRBD1 (6 bases). This CDR3 contains 14 residues. V lost 3 bases to trimming and J lost 7 bases, with 12 bases between them. The V gene's germline CDR1 is KGHSH and CDR2 LQKENI. The CDR3 loop is CASSPGTFTEKLFF. DNA of the CDR3: TGTGCCAGCTCACCCGGGACATTTACTGAAAAACTGTTTTTT.

The chain couples TRBV5-1 to TRBJ1-6, with TRBD1 identical over 7 bases. Germline V gene data show CDR1 as SGHRS and CDR2 as YFSETQ. After removal of 2 bases from V and 4 bases from J, the junction contained 6 bases not matched to a gene. The CDR3 runs to 16 residues. The DNA for the CDR3 is TGCGCCAGCAGCTTATCCGGGACAGAGTATAATTCACCCCTCCACTTT. It specifies CASSLSGTEYNSPLHF. The full variable domain, in which reference TRBV5-1 and TRBJ1-6 provide the parts outside the CDR3, is KAGVTQTPRYLIKTRGQQVTLSCSPISGHRSVSWYQQTPGQGLQFLFEYFSETQRNKGNFPGRFSGRQFSNSRSEMNVSTLELGDSALYLCASSLSGTEYNSPLHFGNGTRLTVT.

This clone has a single count. This chain links TRBV19 with TRBJ1-5, with a possible D match to TRBD1 (6 bases). Germline CDR1 is LNHDA and CDR2 is SQIVND (reference sequence). The V and J ends lost 5 bases and 6 bases respectively, with 17 bases between them. CDR3 size: 15 residues. The CDR3 DNA reads TGTGCCAGTAGTCATAACAGGGAGCTGGGTCAGCCCCAGCATTTT. Translating gives CASSHNRELGQPQHF. Variable domain in full (rest from reference TRBV19 and TRBJ1-5): DGGITQSPKYLFRKEGQNVTLSCEQNLNHDAMYWYRQDPGQGLRLIYYSQIVNDFQKGDIAEGYSVSREKKESFPLTVTSAQKNPTAFYLCASSHNRELGQPQHFGDGTRLSIL.

Only one count was recorded for this clone. This chain connects TRBV27 to TRBJ1-1; a possible D gene is TRBD1 (6 bases). CDR1 and CDR2 (germline): MNHEY, SMNVEV (reference sequence). V dropped 5 bases and J dropped 4 bases, with 20 bases sitting between them. This CDR3 is 16 amino acids long. CDR3 in DNA: TGTGCCAGCAGTCCACTTTTAGGGGGTCGAGGCACTGAAGCTTTCTTT. This encodes CASSPLLGGRGTEAFF.

V usage is TRBV24-1 and J usage is TRBJ2-5; D possibly corresponds to TRBD1 (5 bases). Germline lookup yields CDR1 KGHDR and CDR2 SFDVKD. V was cut by 6 bases and J by 3 bases, with 10 bases left in between. The CDR3 is 13 residues long. CDR3 in amino acids: CATSRQNEETQYF. The DNA of the CDR3 is TGTGCCACCAGTCGACAGAATGAAGAGACCCAGTACTTC.

CDR3 sequence reads: CASSPGQGVNTEAFF. DNA for the CDR3: TGCGCCAGCAGCCCCGGACAGGGGGTGAACACTGAAGCTTTCTTT. The chain employs TRBV4-1 and TRBJ1-1, with TRBD1 identical over 10 bases. This CDR3 is 15 amino acids long. Losses at the gene ends were 4 bases for V and 0 bases for J; bases not matched to a gene: 2. Per germline, CDR1 MGHRA and CDR2 YSYEKL.

This clone was detected only once. J is TRBJ2-2 and V is TRBV7-3, with D tentatively TRBD1 (5 bases). Deletions cut 7 bases from V and 5 bases from J, with 8 bases between. CDR1 is SGHTA, CDR2 FQGTGA, per germline. CDR3 size: 12 residues. The CDR3 spells CASNSGTGELFF. The CDR3 DNA reads as TGTGCCAGCAATTCAGGGACCGGGGAGCTGTTTTTT.

The V and J genes are TRBV10-1 and TRBJ1-1; 9 bases align to TRBD1. In germline, CDR1 is WNHNN, CDR2 SYGVQD (reference sequence). The CDR3 is 14 amino acids. V lost 9 bases and J lost 0; bases outside the gene matches: 5. The CDR3 DNA follows: TGCGCCAGAAAGGGGACAGGGCTGAACACTGAAGCTTTCTTT. It yields the protein CARKGTGLNTEAFF.

This sequence joins TRBV28 and TRBJ2-3; TRBD2 agrees at 12 bases. CDR1 is MDHEN and CDR2 is SYDVKM in the germline V gene. The J segment lost 3 bases and the V segment lost 5 bases, leaving 15 bases of the junction unmatched. The length of the CDR3 is 19 residues. The CDR3 bases are TGTGCCAGCAGTCCCCCCACGGGTACTAGCGGGGGGAGGACAGATACGCAGTATTTT. Its protein is CASSPPTGTSGGRTDTQYF.

The chain links TRBV7-6 to TRBJ1-1; TRBD1 aligns across 10 bases. The length of the CDR3 is 13 residues. The germline V gene encodes CDR1 SGHVS and CDR2 FNYEAQ. With 5 bases clipped from V and 10 bases from J, the junction kept 7 bases outside the gene matches. The CDR3 here is CASSPPGQGRAFF. The DNA for the CDR3 is TGTGCCAGCAGCCCTCCGGGACAGGGGAGAGCTTTCTTT. Variable domain in full (rest from reference TRBV7-6 and TRBJ1-1): GAGVSQSPRYKVTKRGQDVALRCDPISGHVSLYWYRQALGQGPEFLTYFNYEAQQDKSGLPNDRFSAERPEGSISTLTIQRTEQRDSAMYRCASSPPGQGRAFFGQGTRLTVV.

This clone was seen a single time. The V and J genes are TRBV4-1 and TRBJ2-7, with 7 positions matching TRBD2. The CDR3 covers 13 residues. From germline, CDR1 is MGHRA and CDR2 YSYEKL. Unmatched junction bases numbered 5, after V lost 3 bases and J lost 6 bases. The CDR3 nucleotides read TGCGCCAGCAGCCAGGGGAGGGGAGGCGAGCAGTACTTC. Its protein product is CASSQGRGGEQYF.

The chain carries TRBV5-4 and TRBJ1-4, with D possibly being TRBD1 (5 bases). Between the trimmed V and J ends, which lost 5 bases and 5 bases, there was a span of 19 bases. The CDR3 is 16 residues long. Germline CDR1 is SGHNT and CDR2 is YYREEE (reference sequence). The CDR3 DNA follows: TGTGCCAGCAGTAACCTTTTGGGCAGGGCGAATGAAAAACTGTTTTTT. This translates into CASSNLLGRANEKLFF.

This chain joins TRBV18 and TRBJ2-2, with D unclear. The germline gives CDR1 KGHSH, CDR2 LQKENI. The ends were cut back, 2 bases at V and 7 bases at J, with 17 bases in the middle. The CDR3 covers 16 residues. The CDR3 region has the DNA TGTGCCAGCTCACCAATGCTAACAGATTCCGGCGGGGAGCTGTTTTTT. It yields the protein CASSPMLTDSGGELFF.